Given below is one T cell receptor (beta chain) in context. Its specific antigen is unknown. Nothing much larger sits one base from this clone, and base qualities are not available. Enrolling through a virtual design, the prospective study's participants ranged in age from roughly 18 to 90 years and lived across around 25 United States geographic areas. To assign participants to cohorts, the prospective study relied on clinical history that participants themselves reported in a screening survey and a study questionnaire. Exposed participants were defined as having been in contact with someone with a PCR-confirmed or clinician-diagnosed COVID-19 case within 2 weeks of study entry. In the prospective study, whole blood, serum and a nasopharyngeal or oropharyngeal swab were collected from each participant by mobile phlebotomists. Additional blood draws and questionnaires over an approximately two-month period could optionally be provided by prospective study participants. Before DNA extraction, prospective study blood samples were shipped either frozen or at room temperature.

The V end loses 6 bases and the J end loses 10 bases, and a stretch of 13 bases separates them. As encoded in the germline V gene, CDR1 is SNHLY while CDR2 is FYNNEI. The CDR3 covers 12 residues, taking in both the cysteine and the phenylalanine. CDR3 DNA only is kept here, 36 bases in frame from base 1. This sample stems from a study of blood T cell repertoires in COVID-19 (dated by TCRdb to 2018 to 2021). In the study overall: Collaborator samples came from the United States, Italy and Spain and covered acute and convalescent phases of COVID-19. The repertoires were made available in a free public database intended to serve as a resource for research on the immune response to SARS-CoV-2. The dataset comprised deeply sampled blood TCRbeta repertoires from subjects exposed to, actively infected with, or recovered from COVID-19. Nearly every sample came with metadata listing a de-identified subject ID, COVID-19 status, age in years and sex. The prospective study material was composed of cDNA or gDNA derived from T cells, B-cell-depleted T cells, or PBMCs. Samples were obtained from the ongoing ImmuneRACE study (first 160 participants) and from approximately 1,200 subjects provided by 6 global collaborators. Where available, HLA class I and class II types were obtained from metadata supplied by the sample provider rather than from assay-based typing.

TCRbeta CDR3 regions were amplified from genomic DNA using the immunoSEQ Assay, a bias-controlled multiplex PCR. As for the authors' bioinformatics: Nucleated cell counts per sample were estimated from amplification of reference gene primers within the assay. Sequence reads were collapsed and filtered to measure the absolute abundance of every unique TCRbeta CDR3 rearrangement. For each sample, productive Simpson clonality was calculated by taking the square root of Simpson's diversity index across productive rearrangements. TCRdb holds this immuneACCESS table with in-frame rearrangements only. Some clones are missing; in checked studies, unresolved V genes explain under half, and the rest has no known cause. The V and J calls and clone size are taken from that table; D and trimming were inferred from the DNA. The sample records some 240,000 clones, approximately 88% of which are singletons. The ten largest account for around 3.1% of the sample.

Here is what the overall study found, with its caveats: How much clinical and demographic metadata was included differed by source and by participant, and the metadata was provided uncurated.

This sequence originates from a woman aged 40 to 50 who had been exposed to COVID-19. Recombination linked TRBV2 to TRBJ2-1; no D gene call is confident. Input material: PBMCs or T cells enriched from blood (not recorded which). At the DNA level, the sequence is TGTGCCAGCAGGGCTCCGGAGAGGGAGCAGTTCTTC. This codes for CASRAPEREQFF. The full variable domain, with segments outside the CDR3 supplied by the reference TRBV2 and TRBJ2-1 proteins, appears as EPEVTQTPSHQVTQMGQEVILRCVPISNHLYFYWYRQILGQKVEFLVSFYNNEISEKSEIFDDQFSVERPDGSNFTLKIRSTKLEDSAMYFCASRAPEREQFFGPGTRLTVL.